This T cell receptor beta chain is drawn from a study of OX40 agonist ivuxolimab in advanced cancers. Profiled with immunoSEQ multiplex PCR; TCRdb holds only in-frame clones, not every one. Of some 91,000 clones listed, around 87% are singletons. The CDR3 totals 17 residues. The germline V and J ends were trimmed by 0 bases and 5 bases, with 18 bases remaining between them. CDR1 and CDR2 (germline): SGDLS, YYNGEE. The clonotype was recovered from an adult with an advanced solid tumor such as melanoma, head and neck, liver or kidney cancer. The genes are TRBV9 and TRBJ2-4, with D perhaps matching TRBD1 (6 bases). Sequenced material: CD4+ or CD8+ T cells sorted from blood, taken in a trial of the OX40 agonist ivuxolimab. This CDR3 reads CASSVGQGPPLENIQYF. DNA of the CDR3: TGTGCCAGCAGCGTAGGGCAGGGGCCGCCCCTCGAAAACATTCAGTACTTC.